This TCR beta chain derives from a study of T cell responses to AZD1222 COVID-19 vaccine. General study findings and limits: Elevations in Spike-specific TCR breadth and depth followed administration of two AZD1222 doses. Donors skewed white British and female; clonal diversity was possibly underestimated. The study reported that nearly half of spike-specific TCRs target unmutated variant regions.

Turning to this clone: The antigen is unknown. The sample carries other DNA sequences with the same CDR3.

V was trimmed by 0 bases and J by 0 bases, leaving 5 bases between them. Germline-derived CDR1 and CDR2 are GTSNPN and SVGIG (reference sequence). The CDR3 covers 13 residues. The method was immunoSEQ multiplex PCR; TCRdb's version includes in-frame clones alone and lacks a portion of them. The sample shows 150,000 to 200,000 clones, around 94% of them seen only once. The V call is TRBV30, the J call TRBJ1-1; no clear D. The origin of this receptor is an adult in good health. The sample was peripheral blood, taken on day 0 of AZD1222 vaccination. DNA for the CDR3: TGTGCCTGGAGTGTAGAGGTGAACACTGAAGCTTTCTTT. Encoded protein: CAWSVEVNTEAFF.